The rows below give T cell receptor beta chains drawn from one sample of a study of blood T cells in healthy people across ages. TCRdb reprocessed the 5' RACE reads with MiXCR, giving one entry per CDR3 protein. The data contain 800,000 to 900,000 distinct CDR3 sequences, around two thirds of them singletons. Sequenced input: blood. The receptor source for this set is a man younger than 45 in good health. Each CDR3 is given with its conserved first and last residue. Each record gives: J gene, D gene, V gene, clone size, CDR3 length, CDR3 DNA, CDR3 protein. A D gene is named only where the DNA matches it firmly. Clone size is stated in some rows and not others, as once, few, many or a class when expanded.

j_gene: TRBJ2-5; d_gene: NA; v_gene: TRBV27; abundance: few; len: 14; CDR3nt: TGTGCCAGCAGTTTTATTGGGGGGCAAGAGACCCAGTACTTC; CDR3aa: CASSFIGGQETQYF
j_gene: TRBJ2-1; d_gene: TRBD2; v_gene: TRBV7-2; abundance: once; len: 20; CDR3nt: TGTGCCAGCAGCCGACGGGTCGGGACTAGCGGGCCGAGCTCCTACAATGAGCAGTTCTTC; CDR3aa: CASSRRVGTSGPSSYNEQFF
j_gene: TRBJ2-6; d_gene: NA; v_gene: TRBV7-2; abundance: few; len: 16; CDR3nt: TGTGCCGCCAGGCGTGGGTCACTCTCTGGGGCCAACGTCCTGACTTTC; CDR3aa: CAARRGSLSGANVLTF
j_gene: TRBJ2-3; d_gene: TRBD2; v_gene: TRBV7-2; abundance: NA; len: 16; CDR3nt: TGTGCCAGCAGCTCCCTAGGGACTAGCGGGGGCGGTACGCAGTATTTT; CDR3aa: CASSSLGTSGGGTQYF
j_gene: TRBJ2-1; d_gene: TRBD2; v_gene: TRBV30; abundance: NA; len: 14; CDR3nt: TGTGCCTGGAGCCCGGGGGGGGGCCTAAGTGAGCAGTTCTTC; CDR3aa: CAWSPGGGLSEQFF
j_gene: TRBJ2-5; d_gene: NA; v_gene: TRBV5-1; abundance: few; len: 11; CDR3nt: TGCGCCAGCGTAAAACAAGAGACCCAGTACTTC; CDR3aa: CASVKQETQYF
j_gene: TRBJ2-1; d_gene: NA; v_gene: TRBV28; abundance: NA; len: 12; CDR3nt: TGTGCCAGCAGTTTCATTGCTGATGAGCAGTTCTTC; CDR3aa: CASSFIADEQFF
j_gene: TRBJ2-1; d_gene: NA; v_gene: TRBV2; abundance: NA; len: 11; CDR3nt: TGTGCCAGCAGTGTGATCAATGAGCAGTTCTTC; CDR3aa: CASSVINEQFF
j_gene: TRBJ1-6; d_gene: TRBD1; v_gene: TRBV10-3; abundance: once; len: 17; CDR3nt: TGTGCCATCAGTGAGGGGGTCCCGGGACAGCGTAATTCACCCCTCCACTTT; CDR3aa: CAISEGVPGQRNSPLHF
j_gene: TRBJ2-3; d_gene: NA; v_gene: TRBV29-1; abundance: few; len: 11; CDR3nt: TGCAGCGTTCAGGGCACAGATACGCAGTATTTT; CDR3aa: CSVQGTDTQYF
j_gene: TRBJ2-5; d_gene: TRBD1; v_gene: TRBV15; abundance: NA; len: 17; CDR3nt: TGTGCCACCAGCAGGAGTTTTGGAGACAGGGGTCAAGAGACCCAGTACTTC; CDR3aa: CATSRSFGDRGQETQYF
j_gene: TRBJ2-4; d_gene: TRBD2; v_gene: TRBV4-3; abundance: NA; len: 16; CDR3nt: TGCGCCAGCAGCCAAGGTAGCGCGGGAGGGAGGGACATTCAGTACTTC; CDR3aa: CASSQGSAGGRDIQYF
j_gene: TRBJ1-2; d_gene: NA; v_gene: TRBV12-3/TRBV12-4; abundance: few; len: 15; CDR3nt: TGTGCCAGCAGTTTCTTTGGACGGGGAGTAGATGGCTACACCTTC; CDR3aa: CASSFFGRGVDGYTF
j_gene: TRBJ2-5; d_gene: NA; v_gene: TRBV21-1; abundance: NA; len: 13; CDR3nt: TGTGCCAGCACCCAGAGGGGAAAAGAGACCCAGTACTTC; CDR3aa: CASTQRGKETQYF
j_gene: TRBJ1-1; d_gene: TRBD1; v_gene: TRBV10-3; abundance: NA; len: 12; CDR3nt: TGTGCCATCAGCACCGGGACAGGGGAAGCTTTCTTT; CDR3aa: CAISTGTGEAFF
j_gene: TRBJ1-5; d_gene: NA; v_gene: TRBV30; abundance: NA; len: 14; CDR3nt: TGTGCCTGGAGCGGGCCAGGTACAGGCCAGCCCCAGCATTTT; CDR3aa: CAWSGPGTGQPQHF
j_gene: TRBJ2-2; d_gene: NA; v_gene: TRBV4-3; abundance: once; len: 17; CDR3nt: TGCGCCGGCAGCCCCTTTACCCGAGGAACGAACACCGGGGAGCTGTTTTTT; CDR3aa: CAGSPFTRGTNTGELFF
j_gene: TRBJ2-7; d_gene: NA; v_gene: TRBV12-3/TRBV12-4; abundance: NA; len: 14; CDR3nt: TGTGCCAGCACCCCGACAGGAGTCGGGTACGAGCAGTACTTC; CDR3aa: CASTPTGVGYEQYF
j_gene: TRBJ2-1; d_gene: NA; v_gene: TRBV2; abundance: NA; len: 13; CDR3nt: TGTGCCAGCCCTACGGGAGTTAACAATGAGCAGTTCTTC; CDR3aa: CASPTGVNNEQFF
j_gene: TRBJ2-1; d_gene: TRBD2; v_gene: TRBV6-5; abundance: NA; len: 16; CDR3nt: TGTGCCAGCAGTTCCCGGGTGACTAGCGGATTCTATGAGCAGTTCTTC; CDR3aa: CASSSRVTSGFYEQFF